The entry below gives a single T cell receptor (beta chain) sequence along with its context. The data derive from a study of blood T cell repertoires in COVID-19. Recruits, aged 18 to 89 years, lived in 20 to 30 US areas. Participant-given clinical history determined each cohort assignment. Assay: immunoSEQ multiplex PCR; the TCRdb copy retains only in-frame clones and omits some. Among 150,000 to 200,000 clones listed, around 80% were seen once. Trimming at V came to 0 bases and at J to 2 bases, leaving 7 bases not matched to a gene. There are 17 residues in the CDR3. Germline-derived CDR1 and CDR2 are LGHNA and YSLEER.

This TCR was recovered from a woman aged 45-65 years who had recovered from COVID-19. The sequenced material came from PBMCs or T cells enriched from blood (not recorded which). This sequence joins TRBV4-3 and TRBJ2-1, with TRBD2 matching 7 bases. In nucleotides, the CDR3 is TGCGCCAGCAGCCAAGAGGCCCCCAGCGGGACCTACAATGAGCAGTTCTTC. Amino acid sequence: CASSQEAPSGTYNEQFF.